This T cell receptor (beta chain) was identified during a study of Ad26.COV2.S vaccination and SARS-CoV-2 variants. Looking at the study overall: Donor had been placed in the Ad26.COV2.S arm of the COV1001 trial.

CDR1 SGHDT and CDR2 YYEEEE come from the germline V gene. V dropped 4 bases and J dropped 4 bases, with 14 bases sitting between them. This CDR3 contains 14 residues. Profiled with immunoSEQ multiplex PCR; TCRdb holds only in-frame clones, not every one. The sample records 450,000 to 550,000 clones, 75% to 90% being singletons. The treatment was: some 19 received Ad26.COV2.S at low or high dose, single or two shots; about 5 received placebo; per-sample allocation not given. Samples came from day 63 after the first vaccine or placebo injection. The donor was a Boston adult aged 18-55 years. Concerning this clone: The antigen is undetermined.

Study results and caveats: Relative to placebo recipients, vaccine recipients exhibited elevated spike-specific TCR breadth.

The chain uses TRBV5-6 and TRBJ1-2; unclear D gene. The source material was peripheral blood, sampled in a trial of Ad26.COV2.S vaccine versus placebo. The TCR sequence derives from a person aged 18-60 years who received the Ad26.COV2.S COVID-19 vaccine or a placebo. CDR3 in amino acids: CASSPDVNLYGYTF. The CDR3 nucleotides are TGTGCCAGCAGCCCCGACGTAAACCTCTATGGCTACACCTTC.